The clone carrying this T cell receptor (beta chain) has a count of ten or more. Its matching antigen is unknown. Germline V gene data show CDR1 as SGHAT and CDR2 as FQNNGV. The V and J ends lost 5 bases and 4 bases respectively, with 11 bases between them. CDR3 length: 13 residues. This sample stems from a study of T cells after yellow fever vaccination. Study-level points and caveats: A weaker but faster secondary response was observed, peaking on day 5 versus 15. Subsequent booster samples again held most clones from primary vaccination (96% CD4, about 90% CD8). Just a small share of clonotypes turned up in the CD4 compartment as well as the CD8 compartment.

Synthesis of TCR cDNA relied on 5'RACE template switching, which attached a universal primer site and UMIs. Using its own MiXCR run on the 5' RACE reads, TCRdb lists one record per CDR3 protein. The table records approximately 250,000 distinct CDR3 sequences, over 4.5% of them present only once. This sequence originates from a man aged 18 to 35 who received the YFV17D yellow fever vaccine. The sample in question was CD4+ T cells sorted from PBMCs, obtained on the day of the yellow fever booster vaccination. This rearrangement joins TRBV11-2 to TRBJ1-2; possible D gene TRBD1, 6 bases. CDR3 DNA sequence: TGTGCCAGCAGCGTCCGGGACATCTATGGCTACACCTTC. Its translation is CASSVRDIYGYTF.